Each of the 2 T cell receptor beta chains below was sequenced from the same sample in a study of identifying expanded T cells in peripheral blood. The protocol was immunoSEQ multiplex PCR, while the TCRdb copy is restricted to in-frame clones and leaves out a portion. The data show more than 75,000 clones, approximately 91% seen once. Sequences were obtained from blood. The receptors derive from a person aged 18 to 69 in good health.

The rearrangement links TRBV5-1 to TRBJ2-7, with D possibly matching TRBD1 (5 bases). The V end lost 1 base, the J end lost 3 bases, and 11 bases lay between the germline ends. Germline V gene lookup returns CDR1 SGHRS and CDR2 YFSETQ. The CDR3 length is 14 residues. The CDR3 nucleotides read TGCGCCAGCAGCTTGAAGTGGGGCAGCTACGAGCAGTACTTC. Amino acid sequence: CASSLKWGSYEQYF.

This clone was counted a few times. The V gene is TRBV6-1, the J gene TRBJ1-6; D may be TRBD1 (5 bases). The V end was cut by 4 bases, the J end by 13 bases, with 17 bases between. Germline CDR1 MNHNS, CDR2 SASEGT. The CDR3 contains 14 residues. This CDR3 is CASSVLDSYRPLHF. CDR3 bases: TGTGCCAGCAGTGTCCTTGACAGCTACCGTCCCCTCCACTTT.